Listed here are 5 T cell receptor beta chains from one sample, sequenced in a study of T-cell reconstitution after alpha-beta-depleted transplantation in children. Construction of the TCRbeta library involved unique molecular identifiers. TCRdb used MiXCR to reprocess the PCR reads, holding one entry per CDR3 protein. In the table there are some 190,000 distinct CDR3 sequences, 11% of which are singletons. Material: PBMCs, obtained before TCRalphabeta/CD19-depleted stem cell transplant. The receptors originated from a boy aged 2 to 10 with acute myeloid leukemia, due to receive a stem cell transplant.

Many counts were recorded for this clonotype. This rearrangement joins TRBV5-1 to TRBJ2-7; the D gene could be TRBD1 or TRBD2 (5 bases each). Germline lookup yields CDR1 SGHRS and CDR2 YFSETQ. This CDR3 contains 14 residues. V was clipped by 0 bases and J by 2 bases, with 9 bases between them. In nucleotides, the CDR3 is TGCGCCAGCAGCTTGGAGGGACGGACCTACGAGCAGTACTTC. The encoded protein is CASSLEGRTYEQYF.

This clonotype was seen at least ten times. The chain recombines TRBV7-9 with TRBJ1-1; 11 bases line up with TRBD1. Germline loops: CDR1 SEHNR, CDR2 FQNEAQ (reference sequence). The ends lost 5 bases at V and 6 bases at J; junction bases unmatched: 5. This CDR3 is built from 14 residues. The DNA of the CDR3 is TGTGCCAGCAGCCGGGGACAGGGGGTATCTGAAGCTTTCTTT. Its translation is CASSRGQGVSEAFF.

This clonotype was seen at least ten times. The genes are TRBV5-6 and TRBJ1-4; D remains unclear. The CDR3 contains 15 residues. V was shortened by 0 bases and J by 7 bases, with 13 bases between the two germline ends. CDR1 SGHDT and CDR2 YYEEEE come from the germline V gene. As DNA, the CDR3 is TGTGCCAGCAGCTTGGGAACTCTTTCGGGTGAAAAACTGTTTTTT. Translation gives CASSLGTLSGEKLFF.

This clonotype was detected ten times or more. The V gene is TRBV5-6, the J gene TRBJ2-1, with D perhaps being TRBD1 or TRBD2 (5 bases each). Trimming left V 0 bases short and J 1 base short, with 11 bases between. This CDR3 contains 16 residues. Germline V lookup: CDR1 SGHDT, CDR2 YYEEEE. Written as DNA, the CDR3 is TGTGCCAGCAGCTTGGAGTTCGAGGGGTCCTACAATGAGCAGTTCTTC. Translation gives CASSLEFEGSYNEQFF. The full variable domain, completed using reference TRBV5-6 and TRBJ2-1, is DAGVTQSPTHLIKTRGQQVTLRCSPKSGHDTVSWYQQALGQGPQFIFQYYEEEERQRGNFPDRFSGHQFPNYSSELNVNALLLGDSALYLCASSLEFEGSYNEQFFGPGTRLTVL.

This clonotype was seen ten or more times. The V call is TRBV15, the J call TRBJ2-2; 8 bases match TRBD2. Looked up from germline, CDR1 is LNHNV and CDR2 is YYDKDF (reference sequence). The CDR3 sequence is 15 residues long. V shed 3 bases, J shed 5 bases, and the junction held 5 bases outside the gene matches. In DNA, the CDR3 is TGTGCCACCAGCAGCGCGGGGGGCCGGACCGGGGAGCTGTTTTTT. Its translation is CATSSAGGRTGELFF.